The following is a T cell receptor (beta chain) sequence with its context. The sample is drawn from a study of T cell changes during pregnancy in multiple sclerosis. V trimming: 6 bases; J trimming: 2 bases; junction bases outside the gene matches: 3. The CDR3 has 14 residues. Looked up from germline, CDR1 is LNHDA and CDR2 is SQIVND (reference sequence). The repertoire was sequenced with immunoSEQ multiplex PCR; TCRdb's copy has only in-frame clones and lacks some. Of approximately 53,000 clones detected, around 90% appear once; the ten largest clones hold 0.2% to 0.3%. The source was CD4+ T cells from peripheral blood mononuclear cells, collected in the second trimester of pregnancy. This TCR came from a female donor with multiple sclerosis, enrolled in a pregnancy study. The chain joins TRBV19 to TRBJ1-5; TRBD1 matches at 8 bases. The CDR3: CASRGQGGNQPQHF. Here the CDR3 DNA reads TGTGCCAGTAGAGGACAGGGTGGCAATCAGCCCCAGCATTTT.